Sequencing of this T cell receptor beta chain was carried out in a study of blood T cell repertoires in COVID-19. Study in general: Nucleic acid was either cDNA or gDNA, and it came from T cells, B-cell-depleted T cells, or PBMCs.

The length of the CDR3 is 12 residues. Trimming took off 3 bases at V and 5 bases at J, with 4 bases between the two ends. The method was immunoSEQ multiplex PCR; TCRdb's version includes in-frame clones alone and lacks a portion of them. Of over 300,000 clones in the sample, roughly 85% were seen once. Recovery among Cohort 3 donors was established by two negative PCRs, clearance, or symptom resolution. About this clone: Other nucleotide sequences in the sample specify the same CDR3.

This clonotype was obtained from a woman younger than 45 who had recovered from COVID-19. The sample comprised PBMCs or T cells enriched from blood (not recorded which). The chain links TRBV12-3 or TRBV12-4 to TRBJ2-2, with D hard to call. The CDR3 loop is CASSFRTGELFF. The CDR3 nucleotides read TGTGCCAGCAGTTTCAGGACCGGGGAGCTGTTTTTT.